This T cell receptor (beta chain) was sequenced for a study of blood T cell repertoires in COVID-19. Looking at the study overall: Samples representing acute and convalescent COVID-19 were sourced from the United States, Italy and Spain. Nucleic acid was either cDNA or gDNA, and it came from T cells, B-cell-depleted T cells, or PBMCs.

As handled by the study authors: Nucleated cell number was recorded as an estimate derived from reference gene primer amplification. Libraries were prepared by immunoSEQ multiplex PCR; TCRdb keeps only in-frame clonotypes and omits some of them. From that table come the V and J calls and clone size; the DNA was used to work out D and trimming. Of approximately 190,000 clones in the sample, roughly 84% were seen once. Unmatched junction bases numbered 2, after V lost 1 base and J lost 3 bases. CDR3 length: 14 amino acids. CDR1 and CDR2 (germline): SEHNR, FQNEAQ (reference sequence). The chain is built from TRBV7-9 and TRBJ2-5, with 7 bases lining up with TRBD2. This receptor was taken from a human donor in a cohort sampled during active COVID-19. What was sequenced was peripheral blood. The CDR3 sequence: CASSLVGGEETQYF. The CDR3 nucleotides are TGTGCCAGCAGCTTAGTTGGGGGGGAAGAGACCCAGTACTTC.